This entry concerns a single TCR beta chain. The target of this receptor is not known. No much larger clone is present one base from it, and per-base qualities are unavailable. Per the publication, the time point label means: peripheral blood 6 weeks after treatment start. A total of about 31 patients with locally advanced or metastatic urothelial carcinoma, treated at Memorial Sloan Kettering on a trial protocol, made up the cohort. Peripheral blood mononuclear cells were collected from each patient pretreatment and during treatment, giving between 1 and 8 total time points per patient. The Qiagen DNeasy Blood extraction kit was used to purify genomic DNA from total PBMCs and from tumor samples. Collected pretreatment and during treatment, PBMCs were isolated and stored as previously described. This sample was taken from a study of PD-L1 blockade in urothelial cancer (TCRdb year 2017). Turning to the overall study: Therapy was started at some point between 2014 and 2016 for all patients, and atezolizumab 1,200 mg was administered intravenously every 3 weeks. The study, an exploratory multi-omic analysis, examined somatic, immune and clinical correlates of response to PD-L1 blockade with atezolizumab in urothelial cancer. A median of 141,255 T cells and 80,000 or so unique TCRs was obtained from blood samples, and a median clonality of roughly 0.082 was observed. Pretreatment tumor samples, along with matched peripheral blood serially collected before and after atezolizumab treatment, were subjected to TCR sequencing. Durable clinical benefit was defined as progression-free survival longer than 6 months, and TCR features were also tested against progression-free and overall survival. An ECOG performance status of 0 or 1 was recorded for the patients, and 0 to 3 prior chemotherapy regimens had been received by the patients. Approximately 29 patients had pretreatment blood TCR-seq, about 24 had at least one posttreatment blood collection, and about 24 had tumor TCR-seq. Eight to ten patients achieved durable clinical benefit and approximately 20 did not. Whole exome sequencing and RNA sequencing of pretreatment tumors were performed alongside TCR sequencing in the same patients. Blood samples were analyzed at 3 weeks after treatment start (second dose) and at 6 weeks after treatment start. About 90% of the roughly 29 patients were identified as males with urothelial cancer of bladder origin, and a prior smoking history was reported by 18 of 29 patients.

The cysteine opens and the phenylalanine closes a CDR3 of 16 amino acids. Only the CDR3 region is kept as DNA, spanning 48 bases read in frame from base 1. Looking up the germline V gene (reference sequence) yields CDR1 SGHNT and CDR2 YYREEE. Ends trimmed: V by 4 bases, J by 8 bases; bases unmatched to a gene: 10. What the study reported, not specific to this receptor: At 3 weeks after the start of treatment, tumor-associated TCR clones in peripheral blood had expanded more in patients with durable benefit (n ≈ 24, p = 0.022). Improved progression-free and overall survival was found to be associated with pretreatment peripheral blood TCR clonality below the median. Small sample size (n of about 30) and many exploratory analyses mean the results are intended to be hypothesis-generating.

Each PCR received spiked-in synthetic TCR analog templates so that absolute template abundance could be estimated from read counts. The immunoSEQ assay was used to amplify TCRbeta CDR3 regions from genomic DNA with bias-controlled V and J gene primers. Sequencing of rearranged TCRbeta segments was performed at approximately 20X coverage. On the study's bioinformatics: Sequencing errors were corrected by clustering, and CDR3s were annotated against IMGT so that V, D and J genes could be assigned. Downstream analyses used only productive TCRbeta rearrangements, leaving out any out-of-frame or stop-codon sequences. Clonality was computed as one minus Shannon entropy normalized by the log of the number of unique productive sequences. Fisher's exact test with Benjamini-Hochberg correction, at a threshold of adjusted p below 0.01, was used to find clones that differed between time points or between blood and tumor. TCRdb obtained this table from immuneACCESS and retained in-frame rearrangements with V and J assigned. These tables miss some clones; where compared with another copy, unresolved V genes account for less than half of the shortfall, and the remainder is unexplained. D and trimming come from the DNA, and the V and J calls and clone size come from that table. In all, the sample holds under 85,000 clones, and approximately 90% of those were seen once. The top ten constitute roughly 0.87% of the sample.

The sequenced sample was PBMCs, obtained around atezolizumab (anti-PD-L1) treatment. The sequence derives from a woman older than 75 with urothelial cancer. The rearrangement joined TRBV5-4 to TRBJ2-1; 12 of the junction bases match TRBD2. The CDR3 amino acid sequence is: CASSERLAGANDEQFF. Here is the DNA: TGTGCCAGCAGCGAGAGACTAGCGGGAGCCAACGATGAGCAGTTCTTC.